One sample yielded the 3 T cell receptor beta chains listed below, sequenced in a study of Graves' ophthalmopathy and Graves' hyperthyroidism. RNA transcripts were the source from which TCR beta CDR3 regions were amplified. An initial RT-PCR round employing HTBI primers preceded a second-round multiplex PCR. A single record per CDR3 protein comes from TCRdb applying MiXCR to the multiplex PCR reads. This table has around 400,000 distinct CDR3 sequences, under 25% appearing once. Sequenced input: peripheral blood. These TCRs come from a woman aged 18 to 35 with stable Graves' hyperthyroidism.

In its sample, this clonotype was seen many times. V usage is TRBV6-1 and J usage is TRBJ2-7; 7 bases are a match to TRBD1. Germline V gene lookup returns CDR1 MNHNS and CDR2 SASEGT. Trimming removed 1 base from V and 1 base from J; junction bases left unmatched: 4. There are 15 residues in the CDR3. This CDR3 is CASSEEGAASYEQYF. CDR3 nucleotides: TGTGCCAGCAGTGAAGAGGGGGCAGCGTCCTACGAGCAGTACTTC.

At least ten counts were recorded for this clonotype. The chain uses TRBV9 and TRBJ1-2; no reliable D call. The CDR3 extends over 13 amino acids. CDR1 SGDLS and CDR2 YYNGEE come from the germline V gene. Deletions cut 4 bases from V and 5 bases from J, with 12 bases between. In DNA form, the CDR3 reads TGTGCCAGCAGCCCGGTCGGGTTTTATGGCTACACCTTC. Translation: CASSPVGFYGYTF.

This clonotype has a count of ten or more. This chain joins TRBV10-1 and TRBJ2-7; no reliable D call. The CDR3 contains 14 residues. Trimming pared 8 bases from V and 2 bases from J, leaving 16 bases between. Germline lookup yields CDR1 WNHNN and CDR2 SYGVQD (reference sequence). CDR3 sequence: CASRKGYSTYEQYF. CDR3 nucleotides: TGCGCCAGCCGAAAGGGATATAGTACCTACGAGCAGTACTTC.